A single sample gave rise to the 10 T cell receptor beta chains below, sequenced in a study of tumor and adjacent non-tumor tissue in lung cancer. No cell sorting was done before RNA was extracted from the tissue. More than 3 cm separated this lung sample from the edge of the tumor. A modified ARM-PCR protocol with three rounds of nested PCR amplified TCRbeta. TCRdb recomputed calls from the multiplex PCR reads with MiXCR, one row per CDR3 protein. The table records about 48,000 distinct CDR3 sequences, roughly 60% of them present only once. The specimen was distant non-tumor lung tissue. The receptor set was obtained from a woman in her 70s with non-small cell lung cancer.

Comments on this clonotype: One end of the junction fails to match germline, which may point to a read error. The chain employs TRBV6-1 and TRBJ1-5; D unresolved. The V gene's germline CDR1 is MNHNS and CDR2 SASEGT. The CDR3 loop spans 14 amino acids. CDR3 in DNA: TGTGCCAGCAACCCCGAGGGCAGCAATCAGCCCCAGCGTTTT. Amino acid sequence: CASNPEGSNQPQRF.

This clonotype was detected many times. The chain employs TRBV5-1 and TRBJ2-5; no clear D. The CDR3 is 13 residues long. Germline assignment: CDR1 SGHRS and CDR2 YFSETQ. V lost 9 bases, J lost 3 bases, and 15 bases lay in between. The CDR3 sequence is CATRVSLEETQYF. CDR3 DNA: TGCGCCACCAGAGTATCCCTCGAAGAGACCCAGTACTTC.

A remark on this clonotype: One end of the junction is discordant with germline, which a read error may explain. V usage is TRBV11-3 and J usage is TRBJ2-2, with D possibly matching TRBD1 (5 bases). The CDR3 runs 14 residues. Germline V gives CDR1 SGHNT, CDR2 YENEEA. CDR3 coding DNA: TGTGCCGGCAGCTTCGACAGAAACACCGGGGAGCTGTTTTTT. This sequence encodes CAGSFDRNTGELFF.

Worth noting for this clonotype: The junction and the germline gene differ at one end; a read error may be behind it. V usage is TRBV29-1 and J usage is TRBJ1-1; D is perhaps TRBD1 (6 bases). The length of the CDR3 is 11 residues. CDR1 is SQVTM, CDR2 ANQGSEA, per germline. This CDR3 reads CSAEEGGEAFF. The CDR3 DNA reads TGTAGCGCTGAGGAGGGGGGGGAAGCTTTCTTT.

Only one count was recorded for this clonotype. A much larger clone sits a single nucleotide away, making a read error possible. The rearrangement links TRBV6-2 or TRBV6-3 to TRBJ2-7; D ambiguous. This CDR3 has 11 amino acids. Germline CDR1 is MNHEY and CDR2 is SVGEGT. The CDR3: CASNYTYGQYF. The CDR3, as DNA: TGTGCCAGCAATTACACGTACGGGCAGTACTTC.

The table lists this clonotype with a few counts. The CDR3 DNA reads as TGTGCCAGTAGTATGCCGGGACGGCTCTCTGGAAACACCATATATTTT. Residues: CASSMPGRLSGNTIYF. V gene TRBV19 combines with J gene TRBJ1-3; TRBD1 might be the D (5 bases). Trimming took off 3 bases at V and 0 bases at J, with 12 bases between the two ends. This CDR3 region has 16 residues. In germline, CDR1 is LNHDA, CDR2 SQIVND (reference sequence).

On this clonotype itself: One end of the junction fails to match germline, which may point to a read error. The V call is TRBV11-2, the J call TRBJ2-7; D may correspond to TRBD1 or TRBD2 (5 bases each). The germline V gene has CDR1 SGHAT and CDR2 FQNNGV. This CDR3 contains 13 residues. Here the CDR3 reads CASSLGEKEPQYF. CDR3 nucleotide sequence: TGTGCCAGTAGCTTAGGGGAGAAAGAGCCGCAGTACTTC. Supplemented by reference TRBV11-2 and TRBJ2-7, the full variable domain reads EAGVAQSPRYKIIEKRQSVAFWCNPISGHATLYWYQQILGQGPKLLIQFQNNGVVDDSQLPKDRFSAERLKGVDSTLKIQPAKLEDSAVYLCASSLGEKEPQYFGPGTRLTVT.

A word on this clonotype: The missing conserved phenylalanine or tryptophan at the end of this CDR3 makes a read error likely. This chain links TRBV12-3 or TRBV12-4 with TRBJ2-3; D is uncertain. The CDR3 contains 13 residues. Trimming removed 7 bases at V and 2 bases at J, with 10 bases between. CDR3 DNA sequence: TGTGCCAGCAACGTGCTTAACACAGATACGCAGTATTTA. Translation gives CASNVLNTDTQYL.

With regard to this clonotype: This may arise from a read error, as a much more abundant clone is one base away. J is TRBJ2-5 and V is TRBV5-4; TRBD1 matches at 8 bases. V lost 4 bases to trimming and J lost 3 bases; unmatched junction nucleotides: 5. The CDR3 runs to 14 residues. Germline CDR1 is SGHNT and CDR2 is YYREEE (reference sequence). For the CDR3, the DNA is TGTGCCAGCAGCCCGGGACAGGCCGAAGAGACCCAGTACTTC. It encodes CASSPGQAEETQYF.

The V and J genes are TRBV6-5 and TRBJ2-1; weak D call: TRBD1 (6 bases). The CDR3 loop spans 13 amino acids. The germline V gene encodes CDR1 MNHEY and CDR2 SVGAGI. The ends were cut back, 6 bases at V and 8 bases at J, with 14 bases in the middle. In DNA, the CDR3 is TGTGCCAGCAGCAGGACAGCATCAGATGAGCAGTTCTTC. This sequence encodes CASSRTASDEQFF.